The 32 T cell receptor beta chains in this list originate from one sample, sequenced in a study of tumor-infiltrating lymphocytes in primary liver carcinoma. Unsorted bulk tissue of roughly 18-32 mg yielded co-extracted RNA and DNA. The researchers produced TCR beta cDNA from roughly 500 ng total RNA with a constant-region primer. Sequencing libraries for TCR beta derived from three nested multiplex PCR rounds that used slightly modified ARM-PCR. TRBV1-TRBV30 forward primers and a C-beta reverse primer were used in the first two PCR rounds, which each ran for approximately 11 cycles. TCRdb itself ran the multiplex PCR reads through MiXCR, one entry per CDR3 protein. The sample shows under 110,000 distinct CDR3 sequences, around two thirds of them seen only once. Material for sequencing was liver tumor tissue from sampling region 2. Subset: tumor region T2, inferior pole. The receptor set was obtained from a woman in her fifties or sixties with primary liver carcinoma and hepatitis B virus infection.

With respect to this clonotype: Mismatch with germline at one junction end may stem from a read error. The chain links TRBV11-2 to TRBJ1-1, with D perhaps TRBD1 (6 bases). The germline V gene encodes CDR1 SGHAT and CDR2 FQNNGV. CDR3 length equals 14 residues. The CDR3 DNA is TGTGCCAGCAGCCAGCAGGGGACGAACACTGAAGCTATCTTT. Amino acids: CASSQQGTNTEAIF.

On this clonotype: As the CDR3 is not closed by the conserved phenylalanine or tryptophan, this likely results from a read error. This chain connects TRBV28 to TRBJ1-1, with no clear D. The V and J ends lost 9 bases and 4 bases respectively, with 18 bases between them. The CDR3 sequence is 14 residues long. CDR1 is MDHEN, CDR2 SYDVKM, per germline. This CDR3 reads CASWAEDGGTEAFS. CDR3 coding DNA: TGTGCCAGTTGGGCAGAGGATGGAGGCACTGAAGCTTTCTCT.

As regards this clonotype: The junction differs from germline at one of its ends, possibly a read error. The V call is TRBV2, the J call TRBJ2-1; 12 bases align to TRBD2. CDR1 is SNHLY and CDR2 is FYNNEI in the germline V gene. The CDR3 extends over 16 amino acids. The CDR3 here is CVSRETSGSSYNEQFF. The CDR3 DNA follows: TGTGTCAGCAGGGAGACTAGCGGGAGCTCCTACAATGAGCAGTTTTTC.

About this clonotype itself: The junction departs from the called germline gene at one end, perhaps through a read error. The rearrangement links TRBV6-1 to TRBJ2-5, with D perhaps being TRBD1 or TRBD2 (5 bases each). Germline CDR1 MNHNS, CDR2 SASEGT. This CDR3 has 16 amino acids. CDR3 loop: CASSEWWGTGRETQCF. CDR3 in DNA: TGTGCCAGCAGTGAATGGTGGGGCACGGGGCGAGAGACCCAGTGCTTC.

As for this clonotype: Being one base from a much bigger clone, this may be a read error. V and J are TRBV5-1 and TRBJ2-1; no definite D call. The germline V gene encodes CDR1 SGHRS and CDR2 YFSETQ. Trimming pared 9 bases from V and 0 bases from J, leaving 10 bases between. This CDR3 spans 13 amino acids. The CDR3 DNA reads as TGCGCCACCCACCGAAGCTCCTACAATGAGCAGTTCTTC. It codes for CATHRSSYNEQFF.

This clonotype was detected only once. The gene calls are TRBV28 and TRBJ2-7; D is unresolved. Trimming stripped 7 bases from V and 4 bases from J, with 17 bases between. Germline assignment: CDR1 MDHEN and CDR2 SYDVKM. This CDR3 has 14 amino acids. Here the CDR3 reads CASNSGWGVYEQYF. In DNA form, the CDR3 reads TGTGCCAGCAATTCAGGATGGGGTGTATACGAGCAGTACTTC.

About this clonotype: At one end the junction does not follow the germline gene, possibly because of a read error. The rearrangement links TRBV12-3 or TRBV12-4 to TRBJ1-5; perhaps TRBD1 as D (6 bases). CDR3 length: 15 residues. The CDR3 DNA follows: TGTGCCGGCAGTCCGACAGGCAATAGTAATCAGCCCCAGCATTTT. Its translation is CAGSPTGNSNQPQHF.

Note on this clonotype: Just one base apart from a much larger clone, this may be a read error. This chain joins TRBV6-5 and TRBJ2-2; D remains unclear. This CDR3 has 13 amino acids. V was shortened by 4 bases and J by 6 bases, with 9 bases between the two germline ends. The germline CDR1 and CDR2 sequences are MNHEY and SVGAGI. CDR3 nucleotide sequence: TGTGCCAGCAGTTTCTTTGGATCCGGGGAGCTGTTTTTT. This encodes CASSFFGSGELFF.

There are many counts of this clonotype. The gene calls are TRBV5-1 and TRBJ1-1, with no clear D. V dropped 4 bases and J dropped 2 bases, with 15 bases sitting between them. The CDR3 contains 15 residues. Germline lookup yields CDR1 SGHRS and CDR2 YFSETQ. CDR3 sequence (DNA): TGCGCCAGCAGCCCCCGAATTGGAACCAACACTGAAGCTTTCTTT. It yields the protein CASSPRIGTNTEAFF.

Note on this clonotype: Lacking the conserved final phenylalanine or tryptophan, this CDR3 likely reflects a read error. V usage is TRBV29-1 and J usage is TRBJ1-2, with no clear D. CDR1 is SQVTM, CDR2 ANQGSEA, per germline. CDR3 length: 13 residues. CDR3 in amino acids: CSAPSATNYGYTS. CDR3 DNA: TGCAGCGCCCCCTCGGCCACTAACTATGGTTACACCTCC.

Ten or more counts support this clonotype. A read error may account for a junction end that differs from germline. The CDR3 here is CATSYYGRDRDTQYF. In DNA form, the CDR3 reads TGCGCCACCAGCTACTACGGGAGGGACAGAGATACGCAGTATTTT. The V and J genes are TRBV4-1 and TRBJ2-3; a weak D match, TRBD2 (8 bases). Germline V gene sequence: CDR1 MGHRA, CDR2 YSYEKL. The CDR3 has 15 residues.

Details on this clonotype: The conserved phenylalanine or tryptophan is not found at the CDR3 terminus, so this likely reflects a read error. The V gene is TRBV10-3, the J gene TRBJ2-1; D remains ambiguous. The CDR3 contains 13 residues. Trimming took 3 bases from V and 12 from J, leaving 15 bases between them. CDR1 is ENHRY, CDR2 SYGVKD, per germline. In DNA, the CDR3 is TGTGCCATCAGTGACCACGAAGGTGGCGGGCAGTTCATC. This sequence encodes CAISDHEGGGQFI.

This clonotype was seen a few times. The chain recombines TRBV6-1 with TRBJ1-2; no clear D gene. The germline gives CDR1 MNHNS, CDR2 SASEGT. Trimming cost V 3 bases and J 3 bases, with 14 bases left between them. This CDR3 is built from 15 residues. The CDR3 spells CASSDAWGFHYGYTF. As DNA, the CDR3 is TGTGCCAGCAGTGATGCTTGGGGATTCCACTATGGCTACACCTTC.

The V gene is TRBV5-1, the J gene TRBJ2-6; D gene ambiguous. The V and J ends lost 4 bases and 0 bases respectively, with 8 bases between them. Germline CDR1 reads SGHRS; CDR2 reads YFSETQ. The CDR3 has 15 residues. The CDR3 is CASSKTVSGANVLTF. The CDR3 DNA sequence: TGCGCCAGCAGCAAGACTGTCTCTGGGGCCAACGTCCTGACTTTC.

With respect to this clonotype: A junction boundary mismatches the germline segment, possibly from a read error. CDR3 protein: CVSSLEPGSPLNF. In nucleotides, the CDR3 is TGTGTCAGCAGCTTAGAGCCGGGATCACCCCTCAACTTT. This chain connects TRBV11-2 to TRBJ1-6; D remains ambiguous. The CDR3 totals 13 residues. Germline V gives CDR1 SGHAT, CDR2 FQNNGV.

As to this clonotype: A much larger clone lies one base from this, so it may be a read error. This chain links TRBV5-4 with TRBJ1-2; no firm D call. The germline CDR1 and CDR2 sequences are SGHNT and YYREEE (reference sequence). The CDR3 consists of 12 residues. The V gene lost 3 bases and the J gene lost 4 bases, with 7 bases spanning the gap. CDR3 loop: CASSSSIYGYTF. CDR3 nucleotide sequence: TGTGCCAGCAGCTCGAGTATCTATGGCTACACCTTC.

Concerning this clonotype itself: Without the conserved terminal phenylalanine or tryptophan, this CDR3 likely stems from a read error. The DNA is left out, because the CDR3 cannot be placed on it with certainty; the CDR3 is given as TCRdb lists it. The chain has TRBV11-3 and TRBJ2-7. Germline values: CDR1 SGHNT, CDR2 YENEEA. The CDR3 numbers 14 amino acids, ends counted. The CDR3 sequence: CASSLTVGRYEHYS.

Note on this clonotype: One end of the junction is discordant with germline, which a read error may explain. The V call is TRBV6-1, the J call TRBJ2-6; D not resolved. CDR3 length: 18 amino acids. The germline CDR1 and CDR2 sequences are MNHNS and SASEGT. CDR3 in DNA: TGTGCCAGCAGTGGAATGCCCCCGGATAGCTCTGGCGCCAACGTCCTGACTTTC. As protein: CASSGMPPDSSGANVLTF.

In regard to this clonotype: This may stem from a read error, because a much larger clone lies one nucleotide away. V gene TRBV5-6 combines with J gene TRBJ2-1; D unresolved. CDR1 is SGHDT and CDR2 is YYEEEE in the germline V gene. V was shortened by 2 bases and J by 3 bases, with 9 bases between the two germline ends. CDR3 size: 14 residues. The CDR3 DNA follows: TGTGCCAGCAGCTTTTTTAGAGGCTACAATGAGCAGTTCTTC. It specifies CASSFFRGYNEQFF.

This clonotype was recorded at least ten times. The chain has TRBV10-2 and TRBJ2-7, with 13 bases fitting TRBD2. The CDR3 runs 16 residues. The germline V gene encodes CDR1 WSHSY and CDR2 SAAADI. Trimming cost V 2 bases and J 6 bases; bases outside gene matches: 7. The CDR3, as DNA: TGCGCCAGCAGTGAGCGGTTGGGACTAGCGGGATCCGAGCAGTACTTC. Encoded protein: CASSERLGLAGSEQYF.

Regarding this clonotype: The CDR3 does not end in the conserved phenylalanine or tryptophan, so this is likely a read error. V and J are TRBV11-2 and TRBJ1-2; TRBD1 might be the D (5 bases). This CDR3 has 17 amino acids. The germline CDR1 and CDR2 sequences are SGHAT and FQNNGV. In nucleotides, the CDR3 is TGTGCCAGCAGCTTAGATCCGATCAGGGCGCTGCTCTATGCCTACACCTTA. Protein product: CASSLDPIRALLYAYTL.

Turning to this clonotype: One end of the junction varies from germline; a read error may be responsible. The gene calls are TRBV5-6 and TRBJ2-1, with TRBD2 matching 7 bases. CDR1 is SGHDT, CDR2 YYEEEE, per germline. The CDR3 extends over 20 amino acids. DNA of the CDR3: TGTGCCAGCTGCTTCGGGAGGACTAACGGGAGAACCTATGTATACAATGAGCAGTTCTTC. This encodes CASCFGRTNGRTYVYNEQFF. The full variable domain, in which reference TRBV5-6 and TRBJ2-1 provide the parts outside the CDR3, is DAGVTQSPTHLIKTRGQQVTLRCSPKSGHDTVSWYQQALGQGPQFIFQYYEEEERQRGNFPDRFSGHQFPNYSSELNVNALLLGDSALYLCASCFGRTNGRTYVYNEQFFGPGTRLTVL.

As regards this clonotype: A much larger clone is a single base away; this may be a read error. Likely a read error: the CDR3 ends without its conserved phenylalanine or tryptophan. The chain has TRBV5-1 and TRBJ2-2; a possible D gene is TRBD1 (6 bases). Per germline, CDR1 SGHRS and CDR2 YFSETQ. Trimming took 6 bases from V and 0 from J, leaving 12 bases between them. There are 15 residues in the CDR3. Written as DNA, the CDR3 is TGCGCCAGCACTTTAGGGACAACGAACACCGGGGAGCTGTTTTTA. Its protein product is CASTLGTTNTGELFL.

This clonotype was recorded only once. The junction and the germline gene differ at one end; a read error may be behind it. The rearrangement uses TRBV29-1 and TRBJ2-1; D may be TRBD2 (5 bases). This CDR3 has 16 residues. Germline-derived CDR1 and CDR2 are SQVTM and ANQGSEA. CDR3 loop: CGVEGTLSPAWNEQFF. CDR3 DNA sequence: TGCGGCGTTGAGGGAACACTATCTCCCGCGTGGAATGAGCAGTTCTTC.

Regarding this clonotype: Mismatch with germline at one junction end may stem from a read error. The chain links TRBV11-2 to TRBJ2-3; no clear D gene. The DNA end is more similar to TRBJ1-5, so the J call may be wrong. This CDR3 spans 17 amino acids. Germline CDR1 is SGHAT and CDR2 is FQNNGV. CDR3: CTSSPNCGSWLGDTQHF. Here the CDR3 DNA reads TGTACCAGCAGCCCGAATTGCGGGAGCTGGTTAGGAGATACGCAGCATTTT.

On this clonotype: In this CDR3 the conserved last residue, phenylalanine or tryptophan, is missing, so a read error is likely. The chain carries TRBV11-2 and TRBJ2-3, with TRBD1 as a possible D gene (6 bases). Trimming shortened V by 4 bases and J by 12 bases, and 23 bases separated the two germline ends. Germline-derived CDR1 and CDR2 are SGHAT and FQNNGV. The CDR3 covers 15 residues. CDR3 amino acids: CASSSWLRDTVTQYL. The CDR3 nucleotides are TGTGCCAGCAGCTCCTGGCTGAGGGACACTGTTACACAGTATTTG.

The chain has TRBV11-3 and TRBJ2-1, with D possibly being TRBD2 (6 bases). Trimming pared 1 base from V and 8 bases from J, leaving 21 bases between. Germline values: CDR1 SGHNT, CDR2 YENEEA. This CDR3 is 17 amino acids long. CDR3: CASSLGPGECDVDEQFF. For the CDR3, the DNA is TGTGCCAGCAGCTTAGGTCCGGGGGAGTGTGATGTCGATGAGCAGTTCTTC.

Note on this clonotype: A much larger clone lies a single base off, so this may be a read error. The V and J genes are TRBV7-9 and TRBJ1-1; D gene ambiguous. The CDR3 runs to 14 residues. Trimming shortened V by 7 bases and J by 0 bases, and 12 bases separated the two germline ends. Germline CDR1 SEHNR, CDR2 FQNEAQ (reference sequence). The CDR3 DNA reads TGTGCCAGCAACCGCCCAGTGGTGAACACTGAAGCTTTCTTT. It codes for CASNRPVVNTEAFF.

This clonotype was counted many times. The chain recombines TRBV6-1 with TRBJ2-1, with 13 bases lining up with TRBD2. The CDR3 consists of 18 residues. V trimming: 7 bases; J trimming: 0 bases; junction bases outside the gene matches: 9. Looked up from germline, CDR1 is MNHNS and CDR2 is SASEGT. CDR3 region: CASKSRTSGGSSYNEQFF. CDR3 in DNA: TGTGCCAGCAAAAGTAGGACTAGCGGGGGTAGCTCCTACAATGAGCAGTTCTTC.

This clonotype was detected ten times or more. The chain carries TRBV29-1 and TRBJ2-7; 8 nucleotides match TRBD1. Germline values: CDR1 SQVTM, CDR2 ANQGSEA. The CDR3 contains 13 residues. Losses at the gene ends were 2 bases for V and 6 bases for J; bases not matched to a gene: 6. The DNA of the CDR3 is TGCAGCGTTGAACCAGGACAGGGTACCGAGCAGTACTTC. Translating it yields CSVEPGQGTEQYF.

About this clonotype: Since a much larger clone is just one base distant, this may be a read error. A read error is likely, as this CDR3 ends without the conserved phenylalanine or tryptophan. V is TRBV5-1 and J is TRBJ2-7, with D unresolved. V was trimmed by 0 bases and J by 3 bases, leaving 10 bases between them. This CDR3 has 14 amino acids. Germline assignment: CDR1 SGHRS and CDR2 YFSETQ. The CDR3 region has the DNA TGCGCCAGCAGCTTGGCCGCCGTAGGCTACGAGCAGTACCTC. This codes for CASSLAAVGYEQYL.

This clonotype was observed once. The V gene is TRBV6-5, the J gene TRBJ2-5, with D perhaps TRBD1 or TRBD2 (5 bases each). Germline assignment: CDR1 MNHEY and CDR2 SVGAGI. Trimming removed 10 bases from V and 13 bases from J, with 22 bases in between. This CDR3 is built from 12 residues. Here the CDR3 DNA reads TGTGCCATCAGCTGCCGGGGAGAGGGGACGTACTTC. Amino acid sequence: CAISCRGEGTYF.